This T cell receptor beta chain was profiled in a study of blood T cell repertoires in COVID-19. Assay used: immunoSEQ multiplex PCR; TCRdb lists only in-frame clones, some missing. The sample lists hundreds of thousands of clones, roughly nine tenths occurring once. Sequenced material: peripheral blood. The sequence came from a man aged 18 to 29 with active or convalescent COVID-19.

In DNA, the CDR3 is TGTGCCAGCAGTTACAACAGGGGGATCTCTGGAAACACCATATATTTT. It specifies CASSYNRGISGNTIYF. The rearrangement joins TRBV6-5 to TRBJ1-3; TRBD1 agrees at 8 bases. CDR3 length: 16 residues. CDR1 is MNHEY and CDR2 is SVGAGI in the germline V gene. Trimming removed 2 bases from V and 0 bases from J; junction bases left unmatched: 3.